These T cell receptor beta chains were read from a single sample in a study of blood T cell repertoires in COVID-19. TCRdb's table, derived via immunoSEQ multiplex PCR, lists solely in-frame clones and lacks some. The sample holds roughly 60,000 clones, approximately 90% seen once. The sample was peripheral blood. These receptors originate from a human donor in a cohort sampled during active COVID-19. Both conserved end residues are part of each CDR3. D genes are given only for firm matches. Clone sizes are given selectively: once, few, many, or a class where the clone is expanded.

D	V	size	J	CDR3
TRBD1	TRBV5-1	once	TRBJ2-1	CASKVGQGYNEQFF
.	TRBV3-1/TRBV3-2	.	TRBJ2-7	CASSQSTGTYEQYF
TRBD2	TRBV6-1	.	TRBJ2-1	CASSEQAGGVTYNEQFF
.	TRBV30	.	TRBJ1-2	CAWRRGGGGINYGYTF
TRBD1	TRBV27	.	TRBJ2-1	CASSFIRGAGGRYNEQFF
.	TRBV14	.	TRBJ1-1	CASSHSDEVGVTEAFF
TRBD2	TRBV25-1	.	TRBJ2-1	CASSESGSGIYNEQFF
.	TRBV19	.	TRBJ2-1	CASNTDNEQFF
TRBD2	TRBV2	few	TRBJ2-7	CASGEHREGEQYF
.	TRBV7-9	.	TRBJ2-7	CASSPPGGYEQYF
TRBD2	TRBV11-2	once	TRBJ2-7	CASSLARSGSSYEQYF
.	TRBV30	.	TRBJ2-4	CAWSAPFYEVAKNIQYF
TRBD1	TRBV28	.	TRBJ2-7	CASSSPGQGAHEQYF
TRBD1	TRBV15	.	TRBJ1-6	CATSKTGGAYNSPLHF
.	TRBV5-1	.	TRBJ1-1	CATCEGRMNTEAFF
TRBD1	TRBV19	.	TRBJ2-7	CASSIWTGRISYEQYF
TRBD2	TRBV11-2	.	TRBJ2-3	CASSFERRLRGRADTQYF
.	TRBV21-1	.	TRBJ2-1	CASSPPGRGYNEQFF
.	TRBV19	.	TRBJ2-2	CATQRVIAGELFF
TRBD2	TRBV10-2	few	TRBJ2-7	CASRPPSRTSDYEQYF
TRBD2	TRBV7-9	.	TRBJ2-7	CASSFGLAGGMFYEQYF
.	TRBV2	.	TRBJ2-2	CASSEALAGNTGELFF